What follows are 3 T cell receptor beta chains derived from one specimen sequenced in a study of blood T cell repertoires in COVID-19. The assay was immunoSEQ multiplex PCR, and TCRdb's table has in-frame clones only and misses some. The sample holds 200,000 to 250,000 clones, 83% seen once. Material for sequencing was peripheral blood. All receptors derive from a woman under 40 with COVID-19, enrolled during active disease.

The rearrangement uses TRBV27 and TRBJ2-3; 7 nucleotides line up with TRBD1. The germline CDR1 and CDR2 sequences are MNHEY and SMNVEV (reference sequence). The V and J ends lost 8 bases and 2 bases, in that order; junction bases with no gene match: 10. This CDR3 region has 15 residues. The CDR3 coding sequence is TGTGCCAGCCGACCACCGGGACAGCACACAGATACGCAGTATTTT. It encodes CASRPPGQHTDTQYF.

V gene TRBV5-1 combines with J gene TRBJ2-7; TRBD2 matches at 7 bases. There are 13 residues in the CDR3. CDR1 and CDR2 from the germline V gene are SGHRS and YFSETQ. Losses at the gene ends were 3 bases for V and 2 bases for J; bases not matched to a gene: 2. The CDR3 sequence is CASSSGTTYEQYF. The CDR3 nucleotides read TGCGCCAGCAGCTCCGGGACTACCTACGAGCAGTACTTC.

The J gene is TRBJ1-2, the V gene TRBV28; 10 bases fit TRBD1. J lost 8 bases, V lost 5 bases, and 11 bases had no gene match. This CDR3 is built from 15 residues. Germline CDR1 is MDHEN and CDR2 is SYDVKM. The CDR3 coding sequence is TGTGCCAGCAGTCCACAGGACAGGGGGGTTTTCGGCTACACCTTC. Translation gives CASSPQDRGVFGYTF.